What follows describes a single T cell receptor beta chain. Its recognized antigen is unknown. Base qualities are not recorded, but no much larger clone differs from it by a single base. The germline V gene provides CDR1 KGHSH and CDR2 LQKENI. CDR3 length: 12 amino acids, cysteine to phenylalanine. The DNA shown is the 36-base CDR3, in frame from base 1. V is clipped by 4 bases and J by 6 bases, and the sequence between their germline boundaries is 10 bases long. The data belong to a study of cytomegalovirus exposure and HLA in healthy donors (dated by TCRdb to 2017 to 2019). Regarding the study in general: In an earlier analysis of 587 of the donors, 250 to 300 Gb of sequence data and roughly 100 million unique TCR beta sequences from 180 million or so T cells were reported. An early release covering roughly 600 HLA-typed donors comprised about 300 gigabases of sequencing data and tens of millions of unique TCR sequences. The genetic ancestry cluster associated with self-reported Caucasian donors included about 81% of the roughly 390 genotyped donors. The study aimed to test whether signatures of past pathogen exposure could be identified by cataloging public T cell receptors. The study used immunosequencing to profile the T cell repertoires of approximately 630 subjects and linked those repertoires to cytomegalovirus serostatus. Along with the 666-subject first cohort, a separate validation cohort of more than 90 different subjects was used. To predict cytomegalovirus infection status, the study brought together high-throughput TCR immunosequencing, statistical association of individual TCRs with disease status, and machine learning. A later analysis re-examined previously published TCR beta repertoires from around 670 donors and added high-resolution HLA genotyping to investigate patterns of TCR occurrence. Rather than using new phenotypic data, the later analysis identified candidate immune exposures from TCR beta sequences and from how often those sequences occurred across donors. An earlier analysis of about 600 of the donors used high-throughput TCR beta sequencing to judge whether each TCR beta V gene segment behaved as functional or pseudogenic. Donor age, sex, ethnicity and CMV serostatus were compiled alongside the repertoire data. A later genetic analysis used genome-wide SNP genotypes for about three fifths of the 666 donors, treating that subset as a discovery cohort. Every repertoire in the discovery cohort had been generated on one and the same sequencing platform. HLA typing included class I and class II loci at four-digit resolution. Typing coverage varied by locus: about 620-630 donors for A, B, C, DRB1 and DQB1; around 560 for DQA1; 606 for DPA1; approximately 490 for DPB1. Five DR-DQ haplotypes were treated as single units for association and clustering because of strong linkage in the cohort. Among about 400 genotyped donors of the cohort, an average of approximately 240,000 unique TCR beta nucleotide sequences was sequenced per donor, of which roughly 17% were non-productive. Results and caveats for the whole study, not just this receptor: Because counts were too low, roughly 17 rarely observed V segments, including chromosome 9 orphons, were left out of the earlier analysis of about 620 of the donors. A further reported finding was that TCR beta sequences accurately predicted the HLA-A and HLA-B alleles for most subjects in the first cohort. Presence/absence analyses assumed roughly uniform sequencing depth across donors, an assumption that may not hold. Most CMV-associated TCR beta chains appeared to be HLA-restricted in a later analysis, and the HLA associations seemed to be driven largely by CMV exposure. In a later analysis, several top co-occurrence clusters were reported to appear linked to parvovirus B19, influenza, CMV and Epstein-Barr virus. Immune exposure information for the cohort was limited to CMV serostatus. In both the original and validation cohorts, the classifier was reported to diagnose cytomegalovirus status with high specificity and sensitivity. While some public TCRs were present in many individuals, most TCR sequences turned up only very rarely across donors. Specific HLA alleles were associated with 15,000 to 20,000 TCR beta sequences at a false discovery rate of 0.05 in a later analysis. In this cohort, only TCR beta chains were sequenced, and detectable features were limited by the absence of alpha or paired-chain data. In a later genetic analysis, a missense DCLRE1C variant was associated with V-gene and J-gene trimming of TCR beta chains, and the association was replicated in an independent cohort. Compared with equally common non-associated chains, HLA-associated TCR beta chains in a later analysis were more clonally expanded and had lower generation probabilities. In vitro tests confirmed that three of the cytomegalovirus-associated TCR beta chains recognize cytomegalovirus antigens. It was suggested by the authors that the approach could potentially be generalized to other disease states and immunological phenotypes. A group of highly shared sequence variants was considered likely to be a technical artifact of the sequencing pipeline. A later genetic analysis reported fewer N-insertions in productive TCRs among donors in an Asian-associated ancestry cluster than the roughly 700-donor mean. A total of some 180 TCR beta chains were listed by the study as associated with cytomegalovirus. Assigning TCR associations to individual alleles was difficult when HLA alleles, especially DR and DQ, strongly co-occurred. The 87-base-pair reads could not distinguish some IMGT-functional V segments, including TRBV6-2 and TRBV6-3, so those segments were excluded. Because HLA typing was unavailable for some donors at each locus, only the typed subset was used in association tests. According to a later analysis, TCR association rates differed among HLA loci, with DRB1 alleles showing the most associated TCRs and HLA-C alleles showing the fewest. In an earlier analysis of around 600 of the donors, most TCR beta V segments were observed in productive rearrangements about 87% or about 30% of the time, broadly matching IMGT annotations. Correlated functional status among segregating V segments might reflect linkage disequilibrium, but an unknown experimental factor could not be ruled out.

The cohort was made up of 666 healthy bone marrow donors. At the time of sampling, every cohort member was nominally healthy, though immune exposures that went unrecorded were likely present. The donor was CMV seronegative and belonged to the group of under 400 seronegative cohort members. A peripheral blood sample was provided by each donor, and peripheral blood mononuclear cells were used for TCR beta sequencing. The Qiagen DNeasy Blood Extraction Kit was used to extract genomic DNA from the blood cell samples. The library relied on the immunoSEQ multiplex PCR assay. For the multiplex PCR, a mixture combining 60 forward primers for TCR Vbeta segments and 13 reverse primers for TCR Jbeta segments was used. A multiplex PCR assay on genomic DNA amplified the CDR3 region of rearranged TCR beta genes. Amplified TCR beta libraries were sequenced as 87-base-pair reads on the Illumina HiSeq System. Per the authors' processing: In a later analysis, 80 million or so unique TCR beta chains were counted across the 666 repertoires, and about 10 million of these chains were shared by at least two donors. Raw reads were error-corrected and collapsed into unique sequences by a nearest-neighbor algorithm in which closely related sequences were merged to remove PCR and sequencing errors. To assign V, D and J gene segments, CDR3 sequences were aligned to IMGT reference sequences. Each retained sequence needed at least a six-nucleotide match to both a V gene segment and a J gene segment. A rearrangement was called productive if the CDR3 had no stop codons and remained in frame with V and J, and every other rearrangement was called non-productive. Following IMGT convention, CDR3 was defined as the stretch from the second conserved V-encoded cysteine up to the conserved J-encoded phenylalanine. Sequences without an unambiguous match to a single V gene segment were excluded from the earlier analysis of approximately 560 of the donors. In an earlier analysis of 587 of the donors, a V segment was called functional when productive rearrangements were above 56.7%, and segregating when the standard deviation between donors exceeded 5%. A statistical classification framework was built for diagnosing cytomegalovirus status from the catalog of TCR beta chain sequences. In a later analysis, V and J genes were assigned by comparing TCR nucleotide sequences against IMGT/GENE-DB human TR gene sequences. A later analysis assigned CDR3 sequences and most-parsimonious VDJ recombination scenarios with the TCRdist pipeline. In a later analysis, each TCR beta chain was defined by its CDR3 amino acid sequence together with its V-gene family, and reads without a unique V-gene family were excluded. A later analysis removed several hundred highly shared, low-generation-probability nucleotide sequences to deal with suspected cross-contamination and a sequencing artifact. For each public chain, a later analysis derived a clonal expansion index from normalized ranks of inferred template counts within each repertoire. Generation probabilities in a later analysis came from a VDJ recombination model fitted to out-of-frame rearrangements, and those results were checked against IGoR. A later analysis scored TCR-TCR, TCR-HLA and TCR-CMV co-occurrence with hypergeometric tests, applying a repertoire-size bias correction to TCR pairs. To estimate false discovery rates, a later analysis permuted the HLA or CMV assignments 20 times. In a later analysis, co-occurring TCRs were grouped with DBSCAN, and TCRdist sequence similarity was added when clustering was performed within HLA-allele-positive subsets. Repertoires with fewer than 30,000 or more than 120,000 public chains were left out of co-occurrence clustering, as were four to six repertoires with anomalous nucleotide sharing. This immuneACCESS table, as held by TCRdb, lists in-frame sequences with V and J called but not all clones. Of the missing ones, under half trace to an unresolved V gene in checked studies; the others have no known cause. V and J calls and clone size follow that table, whereas D and trimming were derived from the DNA. The sample contains tens of thousands of clones, approximately 87% of them found a single time. Under 3% of the sample lies in the top ten.

This receptor was taken from a boy under 18 in good health and CMV-seronegative. The chain was built from TRBV18 and TRBJ2-7; the best D guess is TRBD1, with 6 bases matching. What was sequenced was PBMCs. Here the CDR3 is given as CASSLQGSEQYF. The sequenced DNA: TGTGCCAGCTCACTACAGGGATCCGAGCAGTACTTC.